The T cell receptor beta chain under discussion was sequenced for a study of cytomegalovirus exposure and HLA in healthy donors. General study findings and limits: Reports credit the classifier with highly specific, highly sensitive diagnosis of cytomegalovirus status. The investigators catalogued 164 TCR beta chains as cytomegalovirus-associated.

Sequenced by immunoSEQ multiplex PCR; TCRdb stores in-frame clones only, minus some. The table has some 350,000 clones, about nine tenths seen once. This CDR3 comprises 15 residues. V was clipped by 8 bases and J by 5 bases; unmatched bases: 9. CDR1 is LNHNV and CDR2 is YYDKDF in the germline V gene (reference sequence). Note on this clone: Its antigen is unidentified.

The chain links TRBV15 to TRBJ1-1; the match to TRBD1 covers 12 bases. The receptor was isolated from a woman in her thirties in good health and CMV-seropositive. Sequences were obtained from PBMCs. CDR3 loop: CATERGGQGATEAFF. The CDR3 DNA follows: TGTGCCACCGAAAGGGGGGGACAGGGGGCGACTGAAGCTTTCTTT.